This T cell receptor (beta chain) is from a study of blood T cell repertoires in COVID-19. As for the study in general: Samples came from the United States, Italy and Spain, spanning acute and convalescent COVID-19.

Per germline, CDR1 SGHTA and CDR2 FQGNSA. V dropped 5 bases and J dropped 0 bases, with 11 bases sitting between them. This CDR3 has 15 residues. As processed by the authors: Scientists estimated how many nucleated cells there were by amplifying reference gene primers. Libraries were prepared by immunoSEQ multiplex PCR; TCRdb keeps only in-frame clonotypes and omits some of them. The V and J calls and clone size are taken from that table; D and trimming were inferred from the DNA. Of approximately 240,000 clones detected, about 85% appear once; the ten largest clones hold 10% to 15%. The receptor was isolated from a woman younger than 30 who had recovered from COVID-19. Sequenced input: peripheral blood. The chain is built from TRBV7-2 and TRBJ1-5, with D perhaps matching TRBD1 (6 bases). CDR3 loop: CASSKQGNSNQPQHF. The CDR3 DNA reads TGTGCCAGCAGCAAACAGGGAAATAGCAATCAGCCCCAGCATTTT.